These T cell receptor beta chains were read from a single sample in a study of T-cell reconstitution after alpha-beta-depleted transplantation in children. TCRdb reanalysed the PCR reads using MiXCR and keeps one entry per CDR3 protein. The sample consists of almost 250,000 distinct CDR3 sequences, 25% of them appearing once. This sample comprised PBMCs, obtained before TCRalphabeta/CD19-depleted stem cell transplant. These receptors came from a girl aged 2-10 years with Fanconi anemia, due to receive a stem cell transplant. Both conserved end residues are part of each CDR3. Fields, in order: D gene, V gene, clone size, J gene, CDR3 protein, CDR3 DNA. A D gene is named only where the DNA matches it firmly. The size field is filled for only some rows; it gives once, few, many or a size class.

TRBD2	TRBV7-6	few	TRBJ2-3	CASSFFSGRGTDTQYF	TGTGCCAGCAGCTTCTTTAGCGGGAGGGGCACAGATACGCAGTATTTT
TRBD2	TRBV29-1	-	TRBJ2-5	CSVARTSGGKETQYF	TGCAGCGTCGCTCGGACTAGCGGGGGGAAAGAGACCCAGTACTTC
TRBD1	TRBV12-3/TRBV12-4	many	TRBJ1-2	CASSTGTAFYGYTF	TGTGCCAGCAGTACCGGGACAGCCTTCTATGGCTACACCTTC
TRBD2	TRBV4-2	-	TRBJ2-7	CASSQAFGLAGGEQYF	TGTGCCAGCAGCCAAGCGTTCGGACTAGCGGGAGGGGAGCAGTACTTC
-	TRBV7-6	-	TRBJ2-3	CASSLGLRGVSTDTQYF	TGTGCCAGCAGCTTAGGGTTGAGAGGGGTGTCCACAGATACGCAGTATTTT
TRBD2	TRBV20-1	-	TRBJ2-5	CSATPGLAGDLWEETQYF	TGCAGTGCTACCCCTGGACTAGCGGGAGACTTGTGGGAAGAGACCCAGTACTTC
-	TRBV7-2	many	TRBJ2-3	CASSLLSLGWGTDTQYF	TGTGCCAGCAGCTTATTGTCTCTGGGGTGGGGCACAGATACGCAGTATTTT
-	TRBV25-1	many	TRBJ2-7	CASSELNRVYEQYF	TGTGCCAGCAGTGAACTAAACAGGGTATACGAGCAGTACTTC
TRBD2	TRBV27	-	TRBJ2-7	CASIPTSGSYEQYF	TGTGCCAGCATTCCCACTAGCGGGAGCTACGAGCAGTACTTC
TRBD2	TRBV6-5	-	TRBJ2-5	CASSSNGLAGERYQETQYF	TGTGCCAGCAGTTCCAACGGACTAGCGGGAGAGAGGTACCAAGAGACCCAGTACTTC
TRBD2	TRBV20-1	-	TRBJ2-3	CSATLASATDTQYF	TGCAGTGCTACACTAGCGTCGGCCACAGATACGCAGTATTTT